A single sample gave rise to the 7 T cell receptor beta chains below, sequenced in a study of T cell repertoires in cytomegalovirus infection (dated by TCRdb to between 2018 and 2021). Sequenced using an Illumina HiSeq 1500. TCRdb cleaned the public reads at Q25 with fastp, built clones with MiXCR and kept in-frame beta chains. For every CDR3 protein sequence, its rows merge into one entry that carries the most common genes and DNA. The sample table lists approximately 630,000 distinct CDR3 sequences, approximately 25% of them with a count of one. 7.5% to 9% of the sample goes to the ten largest clones. What was sequenced was CD8+ T cells from PBMCs. The source is a human donor in good health (CMV status not recorded). Some clones in this sample may be carry-over from other donors' samples.

This clonotype was found many times. The CDR3 coding sequence is TGTGCCAGTGGGGACACTAGCTACACTGAAGCTTTCTTT. It specifies CASGDTSYTEAFF. The gene calls are TRBV19 and TRBJ1-1; a possible D gene is TRBD1 (6 bases). This CDR3 has 13 amino acids. Germline CDR1 LNHDA, CDR2 SQIVND (reference sequence). The ends were cut back, 8 bases at V and 3 bases at J, with 13 bases in the middle.

This clonotype was observed many times. The V and J genes are TRBV7-9 and TRBJ2-7; D gene ambiguous. Trimming removed 3 bases from V and 4 bases from J, with 7 bases in between. Per the germline V gene, CDR1 is SEHNR and CDR2 is FQNEAQ (reference sequence). The CDR3 contains 12 residues. The chain's CDR3 is CASSFGPYEQYV. In nucleotides, the CDR3 is TGTGCCAGCAGCTTTGGGCCTTACGAGCAGTACGTC.

This clonotype was seen more than once but under ten times. The chain joins TRBV7-6 to TRBJ1-2; TRBD1 agrees at 7 bases. The CDR3 consists of 15 residues. J lost 1 base, V lost 2 bases, and 4 bases had no gene match. Germline CDR1 reads SGHVS; CDR2 reads FNYEAQ. The CDR3 loop reads CASSLSTGVNYGYTF. The DNA for the CDR3 is TGTGCCAGCAGCTTATCAACAGGGGTTAACTATGGCTACACCTTC.

This clonotype was recorded only once. At one of its ends the junction is not consistent with the germline gene, which may arise from a read error. This rearrangement joins TRBV6-8 to TRBJ2-1, with 13 nucleotides matching TRBD2. CDR3 size: 15 residues. Looked up from germline, CDR1 is MNHGY and CDR2 is SAAAGT. The CDR3 DNA sequence: TGTGCCAACAGTTTGACTAGCGGGGGGCTTAGGGAGCAGTTCTTC. Translation gives CANSLTSGGLREQFF.

This clonotype was detected a few times. The chain is built from TRBV28 and TRBJ2-5; TRBD2 aligns across 7 bases. The germline gives CDR1 MDHEN, CDR2 SYDVKM. The V and J ends lost 1 base and 5 bases, in that order; junction bases with no gene match: 4. This CDR3 is built from 14 residues. CDR3 in DNA: TGTGCCAGCAGTTTATCGGGGGGATGGGAGACCCAGTACTTC. As protein: CASSLSGGWETQYF.

CDR3 loop: CASSIGQSRTEAFF. The CDR3 bases are TGTGCCAGTAGTATAGGACAGTCGCGCACTGAAGCTTTCTTT. The chain has TRBV19 and TRBJ1-1, with D maybe TRBD1 (5 bases). CDR3 length: 14 residues. Germline V gene lookup returns CDR1 LNHDA and CDR2 SQIVND (reference sequence). V was cut by 1 base and J by 4 bases, with 10 bases left in between.

This clonotype was found many times. The V call is TRBV6-2 or TRBV6-3, the J call TRBJ2-1; D is uncertain. This CDR3 spans 15 amino acids. The V and J ends lost 3 bases and 0 bases respectively, with 9 bases between them. CDR1 is MNHEY, CDR2 SVGEGT, per germline. In DNA form, the CDR3 reads TGTGCCAGCAGTTATGGGGTACCCTCCTACAATGAGCAGTTCTTC. Its translation is CASSYGVPSYNEQFF.